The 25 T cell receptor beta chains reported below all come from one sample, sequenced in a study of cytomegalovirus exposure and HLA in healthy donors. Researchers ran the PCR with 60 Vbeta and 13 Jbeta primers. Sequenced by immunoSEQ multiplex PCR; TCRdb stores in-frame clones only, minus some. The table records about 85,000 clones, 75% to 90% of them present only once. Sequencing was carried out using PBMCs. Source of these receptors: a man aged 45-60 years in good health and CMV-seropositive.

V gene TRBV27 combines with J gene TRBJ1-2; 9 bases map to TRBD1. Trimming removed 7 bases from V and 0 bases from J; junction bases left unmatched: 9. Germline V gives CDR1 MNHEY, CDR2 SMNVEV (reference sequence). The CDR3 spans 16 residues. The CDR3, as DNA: TGTGCCAGCACCAGACAGGGGGGTTATCCTAACTATGGCTACACCTTC. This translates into CASTRQGGYPNYGYTF.

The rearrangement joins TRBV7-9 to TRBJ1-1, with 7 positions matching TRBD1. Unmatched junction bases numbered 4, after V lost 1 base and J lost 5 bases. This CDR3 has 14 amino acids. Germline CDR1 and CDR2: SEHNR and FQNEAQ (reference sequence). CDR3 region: CASSLEGALTEAFF. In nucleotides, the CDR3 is TGTGCCAGCAGCTTAGAGGGGGCTCTGACTGAAGCTTTCTTT.

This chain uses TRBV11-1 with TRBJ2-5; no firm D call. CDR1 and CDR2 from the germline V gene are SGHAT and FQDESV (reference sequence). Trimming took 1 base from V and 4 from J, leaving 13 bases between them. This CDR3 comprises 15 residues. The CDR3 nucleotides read TGTGCCAGCAGCTTAGGCGGATGGAGTGGAGAGACCCAGTACTTC. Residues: CASSLGGWSGETQYF.

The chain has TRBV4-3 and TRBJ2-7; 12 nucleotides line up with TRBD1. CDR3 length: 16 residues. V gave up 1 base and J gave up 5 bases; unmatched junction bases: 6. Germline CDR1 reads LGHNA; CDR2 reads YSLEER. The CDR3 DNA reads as TGCGCCAGCAGCCAAGGGGGACAGGGGGCGCATGACGAGCAGTACTTC. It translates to CASSQGGQGAHDEQYF.

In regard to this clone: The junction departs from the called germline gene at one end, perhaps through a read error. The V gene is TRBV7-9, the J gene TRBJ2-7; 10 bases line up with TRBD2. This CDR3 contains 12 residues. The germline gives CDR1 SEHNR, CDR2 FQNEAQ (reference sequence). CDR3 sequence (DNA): TGTTCCAGCGTATCTAGCGGGAGCGAGCAGTACTTC. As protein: CSSVSSGSEQYF.

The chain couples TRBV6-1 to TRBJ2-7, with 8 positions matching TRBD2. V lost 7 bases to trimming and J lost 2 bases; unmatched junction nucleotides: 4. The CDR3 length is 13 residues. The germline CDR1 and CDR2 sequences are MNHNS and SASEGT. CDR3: CASMVGRAYEQYF. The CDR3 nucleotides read TGTGCCAGCATGGTCGGGAGGGCCTACGAGCAGTACTTC.

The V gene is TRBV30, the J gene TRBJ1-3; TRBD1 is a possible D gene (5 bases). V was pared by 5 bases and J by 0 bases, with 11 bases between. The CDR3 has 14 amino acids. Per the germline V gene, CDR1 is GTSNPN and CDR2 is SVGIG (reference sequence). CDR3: CAWDQGLSGNTIYF. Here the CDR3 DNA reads TGTGCCTGGGACCAGGGACTCTCTGGAAACACCATATATTTT.

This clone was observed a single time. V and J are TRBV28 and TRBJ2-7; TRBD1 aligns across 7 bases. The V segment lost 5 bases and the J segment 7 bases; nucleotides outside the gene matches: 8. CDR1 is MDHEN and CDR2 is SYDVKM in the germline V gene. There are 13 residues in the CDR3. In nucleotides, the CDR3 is TGTGCCAGCAGTCCGCGGACAGGACGAGAGCAGTACTTC. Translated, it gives CASSPRTGREQYF.

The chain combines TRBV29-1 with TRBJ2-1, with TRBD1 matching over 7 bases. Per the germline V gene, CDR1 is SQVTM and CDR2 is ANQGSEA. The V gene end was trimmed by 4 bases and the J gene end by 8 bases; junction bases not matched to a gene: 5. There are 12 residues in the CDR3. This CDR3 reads CSVGDRGHEQFF. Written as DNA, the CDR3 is TGCAGCGTTGGGGATAGGGGGCATGAGCAGTTCTTC.

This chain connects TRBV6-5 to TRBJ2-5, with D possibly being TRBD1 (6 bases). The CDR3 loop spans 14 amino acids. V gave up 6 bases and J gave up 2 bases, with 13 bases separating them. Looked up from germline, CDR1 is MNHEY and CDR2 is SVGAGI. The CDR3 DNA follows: TGTGCCAGCAGGGGACACTCCGGGCAAGAGACCCAGTACTTC. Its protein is CASRGHSGQETQYF.

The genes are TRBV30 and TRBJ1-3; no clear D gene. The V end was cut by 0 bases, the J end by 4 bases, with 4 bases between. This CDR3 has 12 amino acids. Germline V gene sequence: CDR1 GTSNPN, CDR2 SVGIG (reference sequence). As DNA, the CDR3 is TGTGCCTGGAGTGTACGGGGAAACACCATATATTTT. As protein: CAWSVRGNTIYF.

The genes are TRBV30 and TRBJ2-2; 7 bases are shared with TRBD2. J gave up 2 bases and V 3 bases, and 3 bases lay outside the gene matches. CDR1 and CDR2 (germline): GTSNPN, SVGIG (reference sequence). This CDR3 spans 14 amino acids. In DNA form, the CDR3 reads TGTGCCTGGAGGCCGGGACTAAACACCGGGGAGCTGTTTTTT. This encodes CAWRPGLNTGELFF.

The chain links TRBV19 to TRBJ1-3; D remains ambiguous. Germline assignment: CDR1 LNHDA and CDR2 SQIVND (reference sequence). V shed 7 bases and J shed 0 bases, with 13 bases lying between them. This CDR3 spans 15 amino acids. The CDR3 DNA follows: TGTGCCAGTAACGGAGGGTCCCGCTCTGGAAACACCATATATTTT. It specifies CASNGGSRSGNTIYF.

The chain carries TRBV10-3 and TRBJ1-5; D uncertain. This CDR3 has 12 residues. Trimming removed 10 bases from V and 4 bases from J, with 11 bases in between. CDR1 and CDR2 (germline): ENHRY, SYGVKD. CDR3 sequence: CATTPGNQPQHF. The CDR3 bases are TGTGCCACCACCCCGGGTAATCAGCCCCAGCATTTT.

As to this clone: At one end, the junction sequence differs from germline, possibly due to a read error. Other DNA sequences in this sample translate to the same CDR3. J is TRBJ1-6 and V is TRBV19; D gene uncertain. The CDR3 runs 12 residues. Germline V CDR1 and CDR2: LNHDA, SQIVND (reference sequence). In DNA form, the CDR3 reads TGCGCCAGTAGTATTTCAGATTCACCCCTCCACTTT. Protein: CASSISDSPLHF.

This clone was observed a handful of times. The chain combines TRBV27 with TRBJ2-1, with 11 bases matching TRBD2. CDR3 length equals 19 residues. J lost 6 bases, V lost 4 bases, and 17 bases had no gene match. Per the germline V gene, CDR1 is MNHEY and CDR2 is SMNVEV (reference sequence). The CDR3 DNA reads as TGTGCCAGCAGTTCGCCCGGGACTAGCGGCAGGAAGGGATTCAATGAGCAGTTCTTC. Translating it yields CASSSPGTSGRKGFNEQFF.

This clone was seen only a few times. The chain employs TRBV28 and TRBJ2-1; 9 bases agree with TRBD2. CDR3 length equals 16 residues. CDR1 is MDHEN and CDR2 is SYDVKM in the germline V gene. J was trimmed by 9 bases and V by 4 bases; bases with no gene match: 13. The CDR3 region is CASSYMPGGSGSEQFF. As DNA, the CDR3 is TGTGCCAGCAGTTATATGCCGGGGGGTAGCGGGAGTGAGCAGTTCTTC.

CDR3 DNA sequence: TGCGCCAGCAGCCAACTAGCGGGAGGAACCGGGGAGCTGTTTTTT. Translating gives CASSQLAGGTGELFF. The V and J genes are TRBV4-1 and TRBJ2-2; 11 bases align to TRBD2. The CDR3 covers 15 residues. Germline trimming cut 2 bases from V and 5 bases from J; bases unmatched to any gene: 1. Germline V gene sequence: CDR1 MGHRA, CDR2 YSYEKL.

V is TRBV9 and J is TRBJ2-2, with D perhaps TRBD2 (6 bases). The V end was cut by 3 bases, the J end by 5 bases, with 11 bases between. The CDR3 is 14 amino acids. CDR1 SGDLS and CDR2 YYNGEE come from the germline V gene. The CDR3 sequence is CASSGLVPTGELFF. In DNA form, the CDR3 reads TGTGCCAGCAGCGGACTAGTACCTACCGGGGAGCTGTTTTTT.

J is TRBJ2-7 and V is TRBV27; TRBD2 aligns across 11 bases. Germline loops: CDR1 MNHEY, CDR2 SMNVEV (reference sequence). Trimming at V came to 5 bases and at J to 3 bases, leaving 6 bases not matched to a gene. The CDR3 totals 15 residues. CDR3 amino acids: CASSRPLAGGYEQYF. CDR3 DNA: TGTGCCAGCAGTCGCCCCCTAGCGGGAGGCTACGAGCAGTACTTC.

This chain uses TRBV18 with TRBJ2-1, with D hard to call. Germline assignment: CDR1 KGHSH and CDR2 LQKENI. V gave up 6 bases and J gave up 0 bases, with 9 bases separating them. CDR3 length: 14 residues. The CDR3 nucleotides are TGTGCCAGCTCGCCAAGGAGCTCCTACAATGAGCAGTTCTTC. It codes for CASSPRSSYNEQFF.

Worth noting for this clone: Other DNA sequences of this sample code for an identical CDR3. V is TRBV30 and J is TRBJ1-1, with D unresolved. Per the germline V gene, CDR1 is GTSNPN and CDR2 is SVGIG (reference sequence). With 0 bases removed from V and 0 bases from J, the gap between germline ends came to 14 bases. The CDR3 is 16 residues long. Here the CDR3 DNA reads TGTGCCTGGAGTGTGTCCCAGTACACTATGAACACTGAAGCTTTCTTT. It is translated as CAWSVSQYTMNTEAFF. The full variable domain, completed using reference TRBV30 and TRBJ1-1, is SQTIHQWPATLVQPVGSPLSLECTVEGTSNPNLYWYRQAAGRGLQLLFYSVGIGQISSEVPQNLSASRPQDRQFILSSKKLLLSDSGFYLCAWSVSQYTMNTEAFFGQGTRLTVV.

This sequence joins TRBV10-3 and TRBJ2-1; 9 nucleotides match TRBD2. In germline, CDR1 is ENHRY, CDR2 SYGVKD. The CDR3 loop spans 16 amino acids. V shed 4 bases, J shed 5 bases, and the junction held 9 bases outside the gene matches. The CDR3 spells CAISGDLAGTHNEQFF. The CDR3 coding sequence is TGTGCCATCAGTGGGGATCTAGCGGGAACCCACAATGAGCAGTTCTTC.

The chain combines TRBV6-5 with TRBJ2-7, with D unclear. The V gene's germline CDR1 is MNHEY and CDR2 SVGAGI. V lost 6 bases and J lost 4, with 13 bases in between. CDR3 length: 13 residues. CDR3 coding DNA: TGTGCCAGCAGCCCCGCCCAGAATTACGAGCAGTACTTC. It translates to CASSPAQNYEQYF.

The CDR3 region has the DNA TGTGCCAGCAGCCCCGAGTCGGATACGCAGTATTTT. It is translated as CASSPESDTQYF. The genes are TRBV9 and TRBJ2-3; unclear D gene. CDR3 length equals 12 residues. The germline gives CDR1 SGDLS, CDR2 YYNGEE. V was trimmed by 4 bases and J by 6 bases, leaving 9 bases between them.